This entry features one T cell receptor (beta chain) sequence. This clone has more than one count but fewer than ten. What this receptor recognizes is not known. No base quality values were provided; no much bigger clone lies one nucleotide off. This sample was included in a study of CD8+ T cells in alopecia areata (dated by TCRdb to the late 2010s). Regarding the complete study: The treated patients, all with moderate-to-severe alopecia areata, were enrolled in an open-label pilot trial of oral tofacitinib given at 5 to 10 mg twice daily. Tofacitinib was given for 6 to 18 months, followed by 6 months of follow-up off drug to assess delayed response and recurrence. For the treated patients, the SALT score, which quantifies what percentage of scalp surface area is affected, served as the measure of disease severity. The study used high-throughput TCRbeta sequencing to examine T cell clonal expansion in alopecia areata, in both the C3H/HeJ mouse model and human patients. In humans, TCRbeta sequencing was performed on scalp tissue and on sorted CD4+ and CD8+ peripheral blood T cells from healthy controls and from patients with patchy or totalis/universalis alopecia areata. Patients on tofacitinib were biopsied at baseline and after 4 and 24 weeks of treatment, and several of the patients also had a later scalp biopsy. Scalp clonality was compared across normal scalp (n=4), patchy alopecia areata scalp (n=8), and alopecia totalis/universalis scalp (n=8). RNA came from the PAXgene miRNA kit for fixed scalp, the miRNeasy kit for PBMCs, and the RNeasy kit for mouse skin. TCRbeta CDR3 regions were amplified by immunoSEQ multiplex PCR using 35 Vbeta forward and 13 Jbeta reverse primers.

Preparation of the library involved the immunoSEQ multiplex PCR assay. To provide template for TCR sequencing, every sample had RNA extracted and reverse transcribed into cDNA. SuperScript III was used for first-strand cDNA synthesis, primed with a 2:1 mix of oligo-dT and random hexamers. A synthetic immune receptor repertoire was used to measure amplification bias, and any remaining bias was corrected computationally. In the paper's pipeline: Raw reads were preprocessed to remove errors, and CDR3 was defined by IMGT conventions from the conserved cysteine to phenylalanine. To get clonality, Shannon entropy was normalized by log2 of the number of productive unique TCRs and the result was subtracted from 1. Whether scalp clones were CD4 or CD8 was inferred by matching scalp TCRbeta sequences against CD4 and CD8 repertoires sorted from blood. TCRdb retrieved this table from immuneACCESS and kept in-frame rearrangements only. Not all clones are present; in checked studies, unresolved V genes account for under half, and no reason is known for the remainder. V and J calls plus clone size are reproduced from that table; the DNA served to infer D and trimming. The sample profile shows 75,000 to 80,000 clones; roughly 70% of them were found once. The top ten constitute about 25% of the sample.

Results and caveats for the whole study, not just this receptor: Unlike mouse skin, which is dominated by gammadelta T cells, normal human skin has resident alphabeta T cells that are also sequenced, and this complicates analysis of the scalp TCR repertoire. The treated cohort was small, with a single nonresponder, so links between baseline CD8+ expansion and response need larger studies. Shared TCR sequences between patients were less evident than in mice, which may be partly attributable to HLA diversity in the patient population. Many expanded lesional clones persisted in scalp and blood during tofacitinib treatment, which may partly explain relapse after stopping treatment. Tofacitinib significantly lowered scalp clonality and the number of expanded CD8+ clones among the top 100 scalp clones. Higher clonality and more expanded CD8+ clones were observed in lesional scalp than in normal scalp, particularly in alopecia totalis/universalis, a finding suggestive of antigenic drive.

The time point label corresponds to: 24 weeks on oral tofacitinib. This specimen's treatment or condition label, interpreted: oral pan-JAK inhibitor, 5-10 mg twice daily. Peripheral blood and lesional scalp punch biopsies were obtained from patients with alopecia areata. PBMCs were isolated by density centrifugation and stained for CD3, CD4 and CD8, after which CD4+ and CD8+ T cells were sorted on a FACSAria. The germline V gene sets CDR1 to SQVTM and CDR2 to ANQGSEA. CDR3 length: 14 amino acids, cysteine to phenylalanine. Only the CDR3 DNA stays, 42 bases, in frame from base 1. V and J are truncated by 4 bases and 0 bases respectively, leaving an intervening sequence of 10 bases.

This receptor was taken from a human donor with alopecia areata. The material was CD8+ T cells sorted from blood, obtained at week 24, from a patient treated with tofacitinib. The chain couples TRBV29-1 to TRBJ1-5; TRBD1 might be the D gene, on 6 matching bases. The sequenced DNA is TGCAGCGTTGCGGGGGCGGATAGCAATCAGCCCCAGCATTTT. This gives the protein CSVAGADSNQPQHF. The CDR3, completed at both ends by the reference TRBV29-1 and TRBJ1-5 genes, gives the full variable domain SAVISQKPSRDICQRGTSLTIQCQVDSQVTMMFWYRQQPGQSLTLIATANQGSEATYESGFVIDKFPISRPNLTFSTLTVSNMSPEDSSIYLCSVAGADSNQPQHFGDGTRLSIL.